This is a list of T cell receptor beta chains from one sample in a study of shared clonotypes between healthy human individuals. This table comes from immunoSEQ multiplex PCR, and its TCRdb copy is limited to in-frame clones, with some not included. The profile shows nearly 2 million clones, 85% to 95% of them singletons. Sequencing used naive CD8+ T cells sorted from blood. The receptor set was obtained from a man aged 18 to 29 in good health. CDR3s include the opening cysteine and the closing phenylalanine or tryptophan. D genes are given only for firm matches. Clone size is shown for a subset of rows, as once, few, many or a class of expanded clone.

J	V	size	D	DNA	CDR3
TRBJ2-5	TRBV6-1	-	TRBD2	TGTGCCAGCAGTGGGGCGGGACTAGCGGGGCTCACCGAGACCCAGTACTTC	CASSGAGLAGLTETQYF
TRBJ2-1	TRBV4-3	-	-	TGCGCCAGCAGCGGCGGGACCGCCATATCAAATGAGCAGTTCTTC	CASSGGTAISNEQFF
TRBJ1-2	TRBV29-1	-	-	TGCAGCGTTGAAAGGGAAACAGGTGGCTATGGCTACACCTTC	CSVERETGGYGYTF
TRBJ2-4	TRBV2	-	-	TGTGCCAGCACCCTCTACCTGGCCAAAAACATTCAGTACTTC	CASTLYLAKNIQYF
TRBJ2-1	TRBV30	-	-	TGTGCCTGGAGTGTAGTTTTCTACAATGAGCAGTTCTTC	CAWSVVFYNEQFF
TRBJ2-3	TRBV2	-	-	TGTGCCAGCAGTGACGACTCCACAGATACGCAGTATTTT	CASSDDSTDTQYF
TRBJ2-5	TRBV5-6	-	-	TGTGCCAGCAGCCACGACCCAGAAGAGACCCAGTACTTC	CASSHDPEETQYF
TRBJ2-3	TRBV5-4	-	-	TGTGCCAGCAGCTCTGAAGATACGCAGTATTTT	CASSSEDTQYF
TRBJ2-7	TRBV6-1	-	-	TGTGCCAGCAGTACCGGGACGGGGCTCCTCTACGAGCAGTACTTC	CASSTGTGLLYEQYF
TRBJ2-1	TRBV4-1	-	TRBD1	TGCGCCAGCAGCCAAACCGGACAGGGCAATGAGCAGTTCTTC	CASSQTGQGNEQFF
TRBJ2-7	TRBV5-4	-	-	TGTGCCAGCAGCTGGGGCGCAGGTTGGACCTACGAGCAGTACTTC	CASSWGAGWTYEQYF
TRBJ1-6	TRBV6-5	few	-	TGTGCCAGCAGTTACAGGGTTTCCAATTCACCCCTCCACTTT	CASSYRVSNSPLHF
TRBJ2-7	TRBV4-1	-	-	TGCGCCAGCAGCCAAGATCAGTCCTCCTCTGAGCAGTACTTC	CASSQDQSSSEQYF
TRBJ2-7	TRBV4-1	-	TRBD1	TGCGCCAGCAGCCATCTCCCAGGACAGGGGGCAGGGTACGAGCAGTACTTC	CASSHLPGQGAGYEQYF
TRBJ2-3	TRBV10-3	-	TRBD2	TGTGCCATCAGCCCCAGGCTAGCGGGCGGCACAGATACGCAGTATTTT	CAISPRLAGGTDTQYF
TRBJ2-7	TRBV10-1	-	TRBD2	TGCGCCAGCAGTGAAATCGGGCGGGAGGGTCCCGAGCAGTACTTC	CASSEIGREGPEQYF
TRBJ1-6	TRBV30	-	TRBD1	TGTGCCTGGAAAGCTGGTCGACAGGGACTAAATTCACCCCTCCACTTT	CAWKAGRQGLNSPLHF
TRBJ1-2	TRBV7-9	few	-	TGTGCCAGCAGCTTAGACACGGGGGGAGTACACTATGGCTACACCTTC	CASSLDTGGVHYGYTF
TRBJ2-7	TRBV6-5	-	TRBD1	TGTGCCAGCAGTTCGGGACAGATCTCCTACGAGCAGTACTTC	CASSSGQISYEQYF
TRBJ2-7	TRBV15	once	TRBD1	TGTGCCACCAGCGGAGGACAGGGGGGTTACTACGAGCAGTACTTC	CATSGGQGGYYEQYF
TRBJ1-2	TRBV9	-	-	TGTGCCAGCAGCGTACAGGGAGGCTATGGCTACACCTTC	CASSVQGGYGYTF
TRBJ1-2	TRBV5-6	few	-	TGTGCCAGCAGCTTGGGGGACGGATTCTATGGCTACACCTTC	CASSLGDGFYGYTF
TRBJ2-7	TRBV14	-	-	TGTGCCAGCAGCCAAGTCCATGGGATACTTTCTCAGGACGAGCAGTACTTC	CASSQVHGILSQDEQYF
TRBJ2-7	TRBV9	-	-	TGTGCCAGCAGCGCCGGGGGGGACAGGGTCTACGAGCAGTACTTC	CASSAGGDRVYEQYF
TRBJ2-7	TRBV29-1	-	-	TGCAGCGCCGCACGGGCTGGGGACGAGCAGTACTTC	CSAARAGDEQYF
TRBJ2-7	TRBV6-6	-	-	TGTGCCAGCAGTTCCCCCACGGGAGACCCCTACGAGCAGTACTTC	CASSSPTGDPYEQYF
TRBJ2-2	TRBV7-3	-	-	TGTGCCAGCAGCTTAACGGTCGCAGACGGGGAGCTGTTTTTT	CASSLTVADGELFF
TRBJ2-1	TRBV5-4	-	-	TGTGCCAGCAGCCCCATGACTAGCTCCTACAATGAGCAGTTCTTC	CASSPMTSSYNEQFF
TRBJ2-3	TRBV7-2	-	-	TGTGCCAGCAGCTTAGTCCCGGGGAGCACAGATACGCAGTATTTT	CASSLVPGSTDTQYF
TRBJ2-2	TRBV28	-	-	TGTGCCAGCAGTTCCACAGGAGACACCGGGGAGCTGTTTTTT	CASSSTGDTGELFF
TRBJ1-1	TRBV4-1	-	-	TGCGCCAGCAGCCAAGAAGCCGGCAGGGGTCCTGAAGCTTTCTTT	CASSQEAGRGPEAFF
TRBJ2-1	TRBV27	-	TRBD2	TGTGCCAGCAGTTTAGTACCCCTAGCGGGAGTGGTCAATGAGCAGTTCTTC	CASSLVPLAGVVNEQFF
TRBJ1-2	TRBV4-1	-	-	TGCGCCAGCAGCCAAGCCTATGGCCAAAACTATGGCTACACCTTC	CASSQAYGQNYGYTF
TRBJ2-5	TRBV11-2	-	TRBD1	TGTGCCAGCAGCTGGGGGACAGGGCCAGAGACCCAGTACTTC	CASSWGTGPETQYF
TRBJ2-2	TRBV11-2	-	-	TGTGCCAGCAGCTTGGGGCAGGGTTCGGCCGGGGAGCTGTTTTTT	CASSLGQGSAGELFF
TRBJ1-5	TRBV27	-	-	TGTGCCAGCAGTTTAAAAAGAGTGGGGGGGGCCGGTCAGCCCCAGCATTTT	CASSLKRVGGAGQPQHF
TRBJ2-7	TRBV4-1	-	-	TGCGCCAGCAGCCAAGGGGCAACTTACGAGCAGTACTTC	CASSQGATYEQYF
TRBJ2-3	TRBV9	-	TRBD1	TGTGCCAGCAGCTCGCCCTTCCGGAGACAGGGTGTGGACACAGATACGCAGTATTTT	CASSSPFRRQGVDTDTQYF
TRBJ2-3	TRBV27	-	TRBD1	TGTGCCACCAGTCCTGGACAGGGGGTCTTCGATACGCAGTATTTT	CATSPGQGVFDTQYF
TRBJ2-3	TRBV2	-	TRBD2	TGTGCCAGCAGTGAATGGGGACTAGCGGGAGAGGTGACAGATACGCAGTATTTT	CASSEWGLAGEVTDTQYF
TRBJ2-3	TRBV28	once	-	TGTGCCAGCAGTGTCACCGATCTTCGAGATACGCAGTATTTT	CASSVTDLRDTQYF
TRBJ2-3	TRBV7-8	-	-	TGTGCCATCCAAACAAGTTACAGCACAGATACGCAGTATTTT	CAIQTSYSTDTQYF
TRBJ1-1	TRBV11-3	-	TRBD1	TGTGCCAGCAGCATAAGGGACAGTACTGAAGCTTTCTTT	CASSIRDSTEAFF
TRBJ1-1	TRBV27	-	-	TGTGCCAGCAGTCTAGGAAGCCCCAGGGTGACTGAAGCTTTCTTT	CASSLGSPRVTEAFF
TRBJ1-5	TRBV2	-	TRBD1	TGTGCCAGCAGTCTAACAGGGGTCTCGGGCAATCAGCCCCAGCATTTT	CASSLTGVSGNQPQHF
TRBJ1-4	TRBV27	-	-	TGTGCCAGCAGTTTCGGGGCCGCAACTAATGAAAGACTGTTTTTT	CASSFGAATNERLFF
TRBJ1-5	TRBV5-6	-	-	TGTGCCAGCACCGATGGGACGAGCAATCAGCCCCAGCATTTT	CASTDGTSNQPQHF
TRBJ2-3	TRBV9	-	TRBD2	TGTGCCAGCAGCGATAGAGGACTAGCGGGATGGGATACGCAGTATTTT	CASSDRGLAGWDTQYF
TRBJ2-7	TRBV7-2	-	-	TGTGCCGTGCGGTTAAGCTCCTACGAGCAGTACTTC	CAVRLSSYEQYF
TRBJ2-6	TRBV10-1	once	TRBD1	TGCGCCGCCAGGGGGCCCTCTGGGGCCAACGTCCTGACTTTC	CAARGPSGANVLTF
TRBJ2-1	TRBV4-1	-	-	TGCGCCAGCAGCCAAGAACAGAGGGTTGTGGATGAGCAGTTCTTC	CASSQEQRVVDEQFF
TRBJ2-7	TRBV9	-	-	TGTGCCAGCAGCGAGAGTCCGGGACTGGGTTACGAGCAGTACTTC	CASSESPGLGYEQYF
TRBJ2-7	TRBV4-1	once	-	TGCGCCAGCAGGCCGGCAGGAGCCTCCTACGAGCAGTACTTC	CASRPAGASYEQYF
TRBJ2-7	TRBV27	-	-	TGTGCCAGCAGTTTCGGGATGTACGGCTACGAGCAGTACTTC	CASSFGMYGYEQYF
TRBJ2-2	TRBV14	-	-	TGTGCCAGCAGCCAGGCGGATACGAACACCGGGGAGCTGTTTTTT	CASSQADTNTGELFF